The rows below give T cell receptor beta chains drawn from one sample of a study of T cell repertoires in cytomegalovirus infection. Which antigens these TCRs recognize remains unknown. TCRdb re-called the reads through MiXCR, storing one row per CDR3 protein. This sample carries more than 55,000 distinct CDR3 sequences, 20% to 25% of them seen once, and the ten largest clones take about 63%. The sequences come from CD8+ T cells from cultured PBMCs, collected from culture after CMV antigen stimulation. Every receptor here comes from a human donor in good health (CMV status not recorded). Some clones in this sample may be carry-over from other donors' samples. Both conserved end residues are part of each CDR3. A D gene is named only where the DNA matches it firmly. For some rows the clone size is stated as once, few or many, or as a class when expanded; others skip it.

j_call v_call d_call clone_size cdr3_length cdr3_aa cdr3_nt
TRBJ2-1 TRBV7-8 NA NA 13 CASSVYTGNEQFF TGTGCCAGCAGCGTCTACACAGGGAATGAGCAGTTCTTC
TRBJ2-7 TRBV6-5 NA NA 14 CASSSEGGGYEQYF TGTGCCAGCAGTTCCGAGGGGGGAGGATACGAGCAGTACTTC
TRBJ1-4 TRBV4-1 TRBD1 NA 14 CASSQVTGGEKLFF TGCGCCAGCAGCCAAGTGACAGGGGGCGAAAAACTGTTTTTT
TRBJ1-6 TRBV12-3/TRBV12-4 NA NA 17 CASSLLGVGARDPPLHF TGTGCCAGCAGTCTCCTCGGGGTTGGTGCTCGGGATCCACCCCTCCACTTT
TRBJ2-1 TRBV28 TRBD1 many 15 CASSRLSGQGVEQFF TGTGCCAGCAGTCGTCTTTCGGGACAGGGTGTTGAGCAGTTCTTC
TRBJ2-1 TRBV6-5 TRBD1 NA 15 CASSRTGANYNEQFF TGTGCCAGCAGTCGGACAGGGGCTAACTACAATGAGCAGTTCTTC
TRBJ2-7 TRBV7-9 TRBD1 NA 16 CASSSPGQGIVYEQYF TGTGCCAGCAGCTCGCCGGGACAGGGAATAGTCTACGAGCAGTACTTC
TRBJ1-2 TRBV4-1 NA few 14 CASSGRGVNYGYTF TGCGCCAGCAGCGGAAGAGGGGTAAACTATGGCTACACCTTC
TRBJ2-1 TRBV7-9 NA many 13 CASSLGGGNEQFF TGTGCCAGCAGCTTAGGGGGAGGTAATGAGCAGTTCTTC
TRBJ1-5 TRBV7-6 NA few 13 CASSLAINQPQHF TGTGCCAGCAGCTTAGCGATCAATCAGCCCCAGCATTTT
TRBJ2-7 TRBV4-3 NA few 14 CASSAYGGQYEQYF TGCGCCAGCAGCGCCTACGGGGGGCAATACGAGCAGTACTTC
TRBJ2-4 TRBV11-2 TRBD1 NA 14 CASSLQGTGNIQYF TGTGCCAGCAGCTTACAGGGGACAGGAAACATTCAGTACTTC
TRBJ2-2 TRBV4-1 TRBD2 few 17 CASRILAGGPSTGELFF TGCGCCAGCAGAATACTAGCGGGGGGGCCAAGTACCGGGGAGCTGTTTTTT
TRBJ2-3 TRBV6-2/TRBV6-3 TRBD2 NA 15 CASKVQRGLTDTQYF TGTGCCAGCAAGGTGCAGCGGGGGCTAACAGATACGCAGTATTTT
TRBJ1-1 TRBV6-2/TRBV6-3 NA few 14 CASTELTQRYEAFF TGTGCCAGCACCGAGCTAACACAGCGGTACGAAGCTTTCTTT
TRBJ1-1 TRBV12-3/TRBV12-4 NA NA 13 CASSLNRVTEAFF TGTGCCAGCAGTTTAAACAGGGTGACTGAAGCTTTCTTT
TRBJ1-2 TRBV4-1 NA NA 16 CASSQERRGYSGGYTF TGCGCCAGCAGCCAAGAGAGGCGGGGGTATTCCGGTGGCTACACCTTC
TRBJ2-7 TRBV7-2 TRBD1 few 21 CASSVRSYQFTRTGTSYEQYF TGTGCCAGCAGCGTACGATCATACCAATTTACGAGGACAGGGACATCCTACGAGCAGTACTTC
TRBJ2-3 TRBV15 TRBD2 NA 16 CATSRGTSGGADTQYF TGTGCCACCAGCAGAGGGACTAGCGGGGGTGCAGATACGCAGTATTTT
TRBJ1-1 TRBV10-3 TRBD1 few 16 CAISESGTGRVTEAFF TGTGCCATCAGTGAGTCGGGGACAGGGAGGGTTACTGAAGCTTTCTTT
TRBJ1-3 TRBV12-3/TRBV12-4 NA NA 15 CASSFGALSGNTIYF TGTGCCAGCAGTTTCGGGGCACTATCTGGAAACACCATATATTTT
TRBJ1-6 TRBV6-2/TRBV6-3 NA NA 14 CASSYNGYNSPLHF TGTGCCAGCAGTTACAACGGCTATAATTCACCCCTCCACTTT
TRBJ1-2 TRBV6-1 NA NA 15 CASSQTGTTNYGYTF TGTGCCAGCAGTCAAACAGGGACGACTAACTATGGCTACACCTTC
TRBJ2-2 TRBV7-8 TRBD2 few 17 CASSSSLAGGPLGELFF TGTGCCAGCAGCTCGAGTCTAGCGGGGGGGCCCTTGGGGGAGCTGTTTTTT
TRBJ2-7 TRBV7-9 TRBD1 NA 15 CASSFPGQGADEQYF TGTGCCAGCAGTTTCCCGGGACAGGGGGCTGACGAGCAGTACTTC
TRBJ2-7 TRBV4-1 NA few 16 CASSHLSGPRSYEQYF TGCGCCAGCAGCCACCTCTCCGGTCCCCGTTCCTACGAGCAGTACTTC
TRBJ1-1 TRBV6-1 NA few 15 CASTSRGGLEAEAFF TGTGCCAGCACCTCCCGGGGGGGCTTAGAGGCTGAAGCTTTCTTT
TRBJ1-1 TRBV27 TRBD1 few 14 CASSLYGTGVGAFF TGTGCCAGCAGTTTATACGGGACAGGGGTCGGAGCTTTCTTT